This passage covers 19 T cell receptor beta chains from one sample sequenced in a study of Graves' ophthalmopathy and Graves' hyperthyroidism. Beta-chain TCR CDR3 regions were amplified from RNA transcripts. In the first round, RT-PCR was carried out with HTBI primers, and a multiplex PCR formed the second round. TCRdb reanalysed the multiplex PCR reads using MiXCR and keeps one entry per CDR3 protein. The repertoire consists of almost 750,000 distinct CDR3 sequences, with 40% occurring once and the leading ten covering 40% to 55%. Sequencing used peripheral blood. These receptors were collected from an adult man with Graves' ophthalmopathy.

The sample holds many counts of this clonotype. The chain combines TRBV12-3 or TRBV12-4 with TRBJ2-7; TRBD1 matches at 8 bases. This CDR3 has 13 residues. Trimming cost V 4 bases and J 3 bases; bases outside gene matches: 2. The CDR3 DNA reads as TGTGCCAGCAGTTACACAGGGGGCTACGAGCAGTACTTC. It encodes CASSYTGGYEQYF.

This clonotype has at least ten counts. V and J are TRBV15 and TRBJ1-6, with no clear D. Germline-derived CDR1 and CDR2 are LNHNV and YYDKDF (reference sequence). The V end lost 4 bases, the J end lost 6 bases, and 10 bases lay between the germline ends. This CDR3 contains 14 residues. The CDR3 DNA follows: TGTGCCACCAGCATGGGTTTCGTTAATTCACCCCTCCACTTT. Its protein product is CATSMGFVNSPLHF.

This clonotype was seen more than once but under ten times. V usage is TRBV11-2 and J usage is TRBJ1-4, with TRBD1 identical over 11 bases. The CDR3 runs 16 residues. Germline assignment: CDR1 SGHAT and CDR2 FQNNGV. Unmatched junction bases numbered 5, after V lost 1 base and J lost 7 bases. The CDR3: CASSLARTGGSEKLFF. CDR3 nucleotide sequence: TGTGCCAGCAGCTTAGCCCGGACAGGGGGCAGTGAAAAACTGTTTTTT.

This clonotype has at least ten counts. The rearrangement uses TRBV19 and TRBJ1-5, with TRBD1 as a possible D gene (5 bases). Germline CDR1 reads LNHDA; CDR2 reads SQIVND (reference sequence). Trimming pared 6 bases from V and 6 bases from J, leaving 18 bases between. There are 15 residues in the CDR3. The CDR3 DNA reads TGTGCCAGTAGAGCCCCAGGGTTCGGGAGTCAGCCCCAGCATTTT. Protein sequence: CASRAPGFGSQPQHF.

The CDR3 reads CASSGGGNARGPQHF. The CDR3, as DNA: TGTGCCAGCAGTGGGGGCGGTAACGCACGGGGGCCCCAGCATTTT. The chain recombines TRBV6-1 with TRBJ1-5, with D possibly matching TRBD1 (5 bases). Germline V lookup: CDR1 MNHNS, CDR2 SASEGT. The CDR3 contains 15 residues. Trimming left V 4 bases short and J 9 bases short, with 19 bases between.

This clonotype came up a few times. V usage is TRBV29-1 and J usage is TRBJ1-3; D might be TRBD1 (5 bases). Germline-derived CDR1 and CDR2 are SQVTM and ANQGSEA. The V end lost 1 base, the J end lost 8 bases, and 15 bases lay between the germline ends. This CDR3 is built from 14 residues. As DNA, the CDR3 is TGCAGCGTTGAAGGGGGCGGCTATGGCTACACCATATATTTT. It specifies CSVEGGGYGYTIYF.

Regarding this clonotype: One end of the junction varies from germline; a read error may be responsible. The genes are TRBV7-9 and TRBJ1-5; 9 bases agree with TRBD1. Germline assignment: CDR1 SEHNR and CDR2 FQNEAQ (reference sequence). This CDR3 has 16 residues. This CDR3 is CASSPRQGVGNRPQHF. Written as DNA, the CDR3 is TGTGCCAGCAGTCCAAGACAGGGGGTCGGGAATCGGCCCCAGCATTTT.

This clonotype was seen ten or more times. The V call is TRBV7-9, the J call TRBJ2-5, with a weak D call TRBD2 (6 bases). V lost 1 base and J 1 base, leaving 16 bases between the germline ends. Germline CDR1 SEHNR, CDR2 FQNEAQ (reference sequence). The CDR3 is 17 amino acids. As DNA, the CDR3 is TGTGCCAGCAGCTTAGAACGAGTTTTGCGGGGCCAAGAGACCCAGTACTTC. Its translation is CASSLERVLRGQETQYF.

This clonotype was counted only a few times. The J gene is TRBJ1-5, the V gene TRBV4-2, with D maybe TRBD1 (6 bases). The CDR3 covers 14 residues. CDR1 is LGHNA, CDR2 YNFKEQ, per germline. V was trimmed by 1 base and J by 7 bases, leaving 11 bases between them. CDR3: CASSQVRGLQPQHF. CDR3 in DNA: TGTGCCAGCAGCCAAGTCCGGGGGCTACAGCCCCAGCATTTT.

The chain couples TRBV7-9 to TRBJ2-2; D is undetermined. CDR1 and CDR2 from the germline V gene are SEHNR and FQNEAQ (reference sequence). The CDR3 contains 17 residues. The V and J ends lost 8 bases and 4 bases respectively, with 23 bases between them. The CDR3 region has the DNA TGTGCCAGCTCACCACGAGACACCCGACTTCGCACCGGGGAGCTGTTTTTT. This translates into CASSPRDTRLRTGELFF.

The table lists this clonotype with a count of one. The chain uses TRBV29-1 and TRBJ1-6; D call uncertain. Germline V CDR1 and CDR2: SQVTM, ANQGSEA. The length of the CDR3 is 10 residues. The CDR3 is CSVTPAALHF. The DNA for the CDR3 is TGCAGTGTCACCCCTGCTGCCCTCCACTTT.

V is TRBV7-9 and J is TRBJ1-2, with TRBD1 as a possible D gene (6 bases). Germline assignment: CDR1 SEHNR and CDR2 FQNEAQ (reference sequence). The CDR3 is 14 amino acids. V gave up 5 bases and J gave up 1 base, with 11 bases separating them. The CDR3 bases are TGTGCCAGCAGCACTCAGGGGCTTAACTATGGCTACACCTTC. The encoded protein is CASSTQGLNYGYTF. The complete variable domain, with remaining parts taken from reference TRBV7-9 and TRBJ1-2, reads DTGVSQNPRHKITKRGQNVTFRCDPISEHNRLYWYRQTLGQGPEFLTYFQNEAQLEKSRLLSDRFSAERPKGSFSTLEIQRTEQGDSAMYLCASSTQGLNYGYTFGSGTRLTVV.

A note on this clonotype: At one boundary the junction diverges from the germline segment, which might be a read error. The J gene is TRBJ2-7, the V gene TRBV7-9; D may be TRBD1 (6 bases). The length of the CDR3 is 15 residues. Germline V gives CDR1 SEHNR, CDR2 FQNEAQ (reference sequence). The CDR3 DNA is TGTGTCAGCAGCTCCGGATGGGGGCCGACGAGCGAGCAGTACTTC. Translation: CVSSSGWGPTSEQYF. The full variable domain, in which reference TRBV7-9 and TRBJ2-7 provide the parts outside the CDR3, is DTGVSQNPRHKITKRGQNVTFRCDPISEHNRLYWYRQTLGQGPEFLTYFQNEAQLEKSRLLSDRFSAERPKGSFSTLEIQRTEQGDSAMYLCVSSSGWGPTSEQYFGPGTRLTVT.

This clonotype appeared a single time. The rearrangement joins TRBV25-1 to TRBJ1-1; D not resolved. CDR1 is MGHDK and CDR2 is SYGVNS in the germline V gene. The CDR3 loop spans 13 amino acids. V gave up 8 bases and J gave up 3 bases, with 13 bases separating them. CDR3: CASQSSVDTEAFF. The CDR3 DNA is TGTGCCAGCCAATCCTCGGTAGACACTGAAGCTTTCTTT.

This rearrangement joins TRBV25-1 to TRBJ1-5, with D hard to call. The CDR3 spans 11 residues. Germline loops: CDR1 MGHDK, CDR2 SYGVNS. The CDR3 DNA is TGTGCTAGAGATAGCGGGCAGCCCCAGCATTTT. The encoded protein is CARDSGQPQHF.

The chain employs TRBV5-4 and TRBJ2-5, with TRBD1 matching 9 bases. Trimming removed 4 bases from V and 2 bases from J; junction bases left unmatched: 6. CDR1 and CDR2 from the germline V gene are SGHNT and YYREEE (reference sequence). The CDR3 has 15 amino acids. CDR3 residues: CASSVGTGLQETQYF. As DNA, the CDR3 is TGTGCCAGCAGCGTGGGGACAGGGTTACAAGAGACCCAGTACTTC. The full variable domain, with the rest looked up from reference TRBV5-4 and TRBJ2-5, is ETGVTQSPTHLIKTRGQQVTLRCSSQSGHNTVSWYQQALGQGPQFIFQYYREEENGRGNFPPRFSGLQFPNYSSELNVNALELDDSALYLCASSVGTGLQETQYFGPGTRLLVL.

The rearrangement uses TRBV2 and TRBJ1-5; no definite D call. Germline CDR1 and CDR2: SNHLY and FYNNEI. V lost 2 bases and J 3 bases, leaving 11 bases between the germline ends. This CDR3 spans 15 amino acids. The CDR3 bases are TGTGCCAGCAGTGAATCCGAGTTAAACAATCAGCCCCAGCATTTT. Translation gives CASSESELNNQPQHF.

In its sample, this clonotype was seen many times. The V call is TRBV10-3, the J call TRBJ2-5; D is ambiguous. Germline lookup yields CDR1 ENHRY and CDR2 SYGVKD. The V gene lost 11 bases and the J gene lost 2 bases, with 12 bases spanning the gap. The CDR3 length is 12 residues. DNA for the CDR3: TGTGCCGCCGCCCCTAGACAAGAGACCCAGTACTTC. Translated: CAAAPRQETQYF.

This clonotype was seen repeatedly, ten times or more. The rearrangement links TRBV29-1 to TRBJ1-2; D not resolved. The CDR3 sequence is 13 residues long. Germline-derived CDR1 and CDR2 are SQVTM and ANQGSEA. The V gene lost 3 bases and the J gene lost 4 bases, with 12 bases spanning the gap. The CDR3 DNA is TGCAGCGTTGATTGGGCGAGGCCCTATGGCTACACCTTC. Amino acid sequence: CSVDWARPYGYTF.